These 20 T cell receptor beta chains came from one sample sequenced in a study of beta chain features in type 1 diabetes. TCRB transcripts that were expressed got sequenced, as all of the isolated RNA had been reverse transcribed. The method was immunoSEQ multiplex PCR; TCRdb's version includes in-frame clones alone and lacks a portion of them. The repertoire has 300,000 to 450,000 clones, about 10% of them found once; the top ten carry approximately 0.6%. Findings of the study overall: Moderate yet significant TCRB CDR3 shortening was seen in Type 1 diabetes patients in all four CD4+ subsets.

These receptors have no identified antigens. The sequencing sample was made of central memory CD4+ T cells from blood. These receptor sequences come from a man aged 25 to 45 with type 1 diabetes.

This clone was seen at least ten times. The chain combines TRBV14 with TRBJ2-5; unclear D gene. The CDR3 loop spans 12 amino acids. Between the trimmed V and J ends, which lost 3 bases and 2 bases, there was a span of 4 bases. Looked up from germline, CDR1 is SGHDN and CDR2 is FVKESK. This CDR3 reads CASSQFQETQYF. In nucleotides, the CDR3 is TGTGCCAGCAGCCAGTTTCAAGAGACCCAGTACTTC.

The CDR3 DNA reads as TGTGCCAGCTCGCCGGACAGGGCGGTGGGGCAGTTCTTC. Translating it yields CASSPDRAVGQFF. This chain connects TRBV18 to TRBJ2-1; 8 nucleotides match TRBD1. V was pared by 6 bases and J by 12 bases, with 10 bases of the junction left unmatched. The CDR3 length is 13 residues. Germline loops: CDR1 KGHSH, CDR2 LQKENI.

This clone turned up a few times. The chain joins TRBV28 to TRBJ1-2; D unresolved. CDR1 and CDR2 (germline): MDHEN, SYDVKM. This CDR3 is built from 14 residues. V was clipped by 3 bases and J by 0 bases, with 8 bases between them. The CDR3 protein is CASSLGSPNYGYTF. Here the CDR3 DNA reads TGTGCCAGCAGTTTGGGCAGTCCTAACTATGGCTACACCTTC.

This clone was observed a few times. V gene TRBV19 combines with J gene TRBJ1-5; the D gene is possibly TRBD1 (6 bases). This CDR3 is built from 13 residues. The V end lost 4 bases, the J end lost 4 bases, and 8 bases lay between the germline ends. CDR1 LNHDA and CDR2 SQIVND come from the germline V gene (reference sequence). CDR3 loop: CASSKQGNQPQHF. The CDR3 region has the DNA TGTGCCAGTAGTAAACAGGGAAATCAGCCCCAGCATTTT.

This chain's CDR3 is CASRELGGTDTQYF. CDR3 sequence (DNA): TGCGCCAGCAGGGAACTCGGGGGGACAGATACGCAGTATTTT. The J gene is TRBJ2-3, the V gene TRBV5-1; 7 nucleotides agree with TRBD2. Germline CDR1 reads SGHRS; CDR2 reads YFSETQ. The length of the CDR3 is 14 residues. The trim removed 5 bases at V and 3 bases at J, leaving 6 bases unmatched.

The chain couples TRBV7-3 to TRBJ2-1; D perhaps matches TRBD2 (5 bases). This CDR3 is 16 amino acids long. Trimming stripped 4 bases from V and 0 bases from J, with 13 bases between. The germline gives CDR1 SGHTA, CDR2 FQGTGA. The CDR3 sequence: CASSSTRDSSYNEQFF. The CDR3 DNA reads TGTGCCAGCAGCTCAACTAGGGATAGCTCCTACAATGAGCAGTTCTTC. Together with reference TRBV7-3 and TRBJ2-1, the CDR3 gives the full variable domain: GAGVSQTPSNKVTEKGKYVELRCDPISGHTALYWYRQSLGQGPEFLIYFQGTGAADDSGLPNDRFFAVRPEGSVSTLKIQRTERGDSAVYLCASSSTRDSSYNEQFFGPGTRLTVL.

This sequence joins TRBV30 and TRBJ2-7, with 9 bases identical to TRBD1. After removal of 3 bases from V and 1 base from J, the junction contained 10 bases not matched to a gene. CDR1 is GTSNPN, CDR2 SVGIG, per germline (reference sequence). This CDR3 spans 16 amino acids. The chain's CDR3 is CAWREFPGQGSYEQYF. The CDR3 region has the DNA TGTGCCTGGAGAGAGTTTCCGGGACAGGGATCCTACGAGCAGTACTTC.

The chain is built from TRBV7-9 and TRBJ2-1; 9 positions agree with TRBD2. The CDR3 is 13 amino acids. Losses at the gene ends were 3 bases for V and 7 bases for J; bases not matched to a gene: 1. CDR1 and CDR2 from the germline V gene are SEHNR and FQNEAQ (reference sequence). In DNA, the CDR3 is TGTGCCAGCAGCTTTACTAGCGGGAATGAGCAGTTCTTC. Its translation: CASSFTSGNEQFF.

CDR3: CASTSDRDTEAFF. The DNA of the CDR3 is TGTGCCAGTACCTCCGACAGGGACACTGAAGCTTTCTTT. This chain connects TRBV19 to TRBJ1-1, with 7 positions matching TRBD1. Germline assignment: CDR1 LNHDA and CDR2 SQIVND (reference sequence). The CDR3 sequence is 13 residues long. Trimming took 7 bases from V and 3 from J; bases not matched to a gene: 5.

This clone was seen more than once but under ten times. The V gene is TRBV7-2, the J gene TRBJ2-5; the D gene is possibly TRBD1 (7 bases). This CDR3 comprises 13 residues. CDR1 SGHTA and CDR2 FQGNSA come from the germline V gene. V was shortened by 6 bases and J by 5 bases, with 13 bases between the two germline ends. The CDR3 sequence: CASSRPGGETQYF. For the CDR3, the DNA is TGTGCCAGCAGTCGTCCAGGGGGGGAGACCCAGTACTTC.

The chain joins TRBV5-1 to TRBJ1-5, with no clear D. CDR1 is SGHRS and CDR2 is YFSETQ in the germline V gene. The CDR3 is 15 amino acids. V shed 4 bases and J shed 1 base, with 12 bases lying between them. This CDR3 is CASSPRSGSNQPQHF. The CDR3 DNA follows: TGCGCCAGCAGCCCGAGGTCGGGGAGCAATCAGCCCCAGCATTTT.

The chain recombines TRBV7-9 with TRBJ1-3; 7 bases are shared with TRBD1. The CDR3 covers 15 residues. Trimming at V came to 5 bases and at J to 2 bases, leaving 6 bases not matched to a gene. Germline CDR1 and CDR2: SEHNR and FQNEAQ (reference sequence). CDR3 loop: CASSPRGIPGNTIYF. The CDR3 bases are TGTGCCAGCAGCCCCAGGGGGATCCCTGGAAACACCATATATTTT.

This clone was seen a few times. At the DNA level, this CDR3 is encoded by other sequences in the same sample as well. The V call is TRBV11-2, the J call TRBJ2-1, with 11 bases fitting TRBD2. CDR3 length equals 15 residues. With V trimmed by 5 bases and J by 3 bases, 3 bases remained unmatched. Germline V gene sequence: CDR1 SGHAT, CDR2 FQNNGV. Written as DNA, the CDR3 is TGTGCCAGCAGCCAGGGACTAGCGGTCTACAATGAGCAGTTCTTC. Residues: CASSQGLAVYNEQFF.

CDR3 loop: CASNSRGTESNYGYTF. The DNA for the CDR3 is TGCGCCAGCAATTCTCGAGGGACAGAATCTAACTATGGCTACACCTTC. This chain links TRBV5-1 with TRBJ1-2, with 7 bases aligning to TRBD1. Germline values: CDR1 SGHRS, CDR2 YFSETQ. V was pared by 6 bases and J by 0 bases, with 11 bases of the junction left unmatched. The CDR3 runs to 16 residues.

The J gene is TRBJ1-5, the V gene TRBV5-8; 8 bases fit TRBD1. V dropped 4 bases and J dropped 9; count of bases not matched to a gene: 9. Germline V gene data show CDR1 as SGHTS and CDR2 as YDEGEE. This CDR3 has 14 amino acids. The CDR3 spells CASSLQDREGPQHF. DNA for the CDR3: TGTGCCAGCAGCCTACAGGACAGGGAGGGGCCCCAGCATTTT.

This clone was observed at least ten times. Other DNA sequences in the sample encode the same CDR3. CDR3 sequence (DNA): TGTGCCAGCTCACCCACAGGGTTGAGCGGGGCCAACGTCCTGACTTTC. Its translation: CASSPTGLSGANVLTF. The rearrangement links TRBV18 to TRBJ2-6, with D perhaps matching TRBD1 (6 bases). V dropped 3 bases and J dropped 4 bases, with 13 bases sitting between them. CDR1 and CDR2 from the germline V gene are KGHSH and LQKENI. CDR3 length equals 16 residues.

This clone was seen repeatedly, ten times or more. This chain links TRBV28 with TRBJ2-1; 8 positions agree with TRBD1. The CDR3 consists of 16 residues. Germline assignment: CDR1 MDHEN and CDR2 SYDVKM. With 7 bases clipped from V and 6 bases from J, the junction kept 14 bases outside the gene matches. CDR3 region: CASNQMTGAGGNEQFF. In DNA form, the CDR3 reads TGTGCCAGCAATCAAATGACAGGGGCAGGGGGCAATGAGCAGTTCTTC.

The chain has TRBV29-1 and TRBJ2-1, with 8 bases fitting TRBD1. The trim removed 4 bases at V and 1 base at J, leaving 12 bases unmatched. In germline, CDR1 is SQVTM, CDR2 ANQGSEA. The CDR3 consists of 17 residues. CDR3 in amino acids: CSVGGQGGGSSYNEQFF. In DNA, the CDR3 is TGCAGCGTTGGAGGACAGGGTGGAGGAAGTTCCTACAATGAGCAGTTCTTC.

The J gene is TRBJ2-2, the V gene TRBV11-2; tentatively, D is TRBD1 (5 bases). The CDR3 extends over 16 amino acids. V lost 3 bases to trimming and J lost 2 bases, with 13 bases between them. Germline values: CDR1 SGHAT, CDR2 FQNNGV. In DNA, the CDR3 is TGTGCCAGCAGCTTTTATCGGACAAGAAACACCGGGGAGCTGTTTTTT. Translated: CASSFYRTRNTGELFF.

The rearrangement uses TRBV4-3 and TRBJ1-2, with a tentative D call TRBD1 (5 bases). From germline, CDR1 is LGHNA and CDR2 YSLEER. This CDR3 comprises 17 residues. V gave up 0 bases and J gave up 7 bases, with 21 bases separating them. CDR3: CASSQDPGAGISGGYTF. The DNA for the CDR3 is TGCGCCAGCAGCCAAGATCCCGGGGCAGGGATCTCCGGTGGCTACACCTTC.